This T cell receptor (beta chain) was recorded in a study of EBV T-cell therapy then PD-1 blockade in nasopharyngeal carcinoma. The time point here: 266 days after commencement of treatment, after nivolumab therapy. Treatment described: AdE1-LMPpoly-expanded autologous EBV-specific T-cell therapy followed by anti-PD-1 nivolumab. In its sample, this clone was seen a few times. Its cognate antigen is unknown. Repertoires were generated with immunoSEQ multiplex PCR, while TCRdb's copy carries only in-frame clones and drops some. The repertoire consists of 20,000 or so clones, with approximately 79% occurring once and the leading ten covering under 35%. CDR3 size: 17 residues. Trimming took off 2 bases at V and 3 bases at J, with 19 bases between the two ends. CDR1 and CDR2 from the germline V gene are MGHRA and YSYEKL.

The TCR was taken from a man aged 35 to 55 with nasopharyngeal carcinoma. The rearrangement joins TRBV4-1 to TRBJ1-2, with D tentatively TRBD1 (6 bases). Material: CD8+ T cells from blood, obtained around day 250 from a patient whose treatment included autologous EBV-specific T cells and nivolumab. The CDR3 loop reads CASSQTRGPLGDYGYTF. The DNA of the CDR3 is TGCGCCAGCAGCCAAACCCGGGGGCCTCTAGGGGACTATGGCTACACCTTC.